The rows below give T cell receptor beta chains drawn from one sample of a study of technical replicates of blood from a handful of donors. Clones were read by immunoSEQ multiplex PCR, and TCRdb kept only the in-frame ones, dropping some. The sample includes 75,000 to 100,000 clones, roughly 94% of them seen just once. Sequenced sample: T cells isolated from PBMCs. These receptors originate from a human donor in good health. CDR3s include the opening cysteine and the closing phenylalanine or tryptophan. A D gene is named only where the DNA matches it firmly. For some rows the clone size is stated as once, few or many, or as a class when expanded; others skip it.

D gene: TRBD1
V gene: TRBV6-1
clone size: NA
J gene: TRBJ2-1
CDR3 DNA: TGTGCCAGCAGTGATCAGGGGGCAACCTACAATGAGCAGTTCTTC
CDR3 protein: CASSDQGATYNEQFF

D gene: NA
V gene: TRBV30
clone size: NA
J gene: TRBJ2-7
CDR3 DNA: TGTGCCTCCCAAGCTCCGTGGTCTAACGAGCAGTACTTC
CDR3 protein: CASQAPWSNEQYF

D gene: NA
V gene: TRBV10-3
clone size: NA
J gene: TRBJ1-2
CDR3 DNA: TGTGCCATCGGCCCAAGGGAGGATGGCTACACCTTC
CDR3 protein: CAIGPREDGYTF

D gene: NA
V gene: TRBV27
clone size: NA
J gene: TRBJ2-2
CDR3 DNA: TGTGCCAGCAGTAAATTAGGGTTATGGGGAGACACCGGGGAGCTGTTTTTT
CDR3 protein: CASSKLGLWGDTGELFF

D gene: NA
V gene: TRBV14
clone size: NA
J gene: TRBJ2-1
CDR3 DNA: TGTGCCAGCAGCTTCGCGGGGGCGATCCACAATGAGCAGTTCTTC
CDR3 protein: CASSFAGAIHNEQFF

D gene: NA
V gene: TRBV6-6
clone size: NA
J gene: TRBJ2-6
CDR3 DNA: TGTGCCAGCAGTTACTCTGATAGAGCCAACGTCCTGACTTTC
CDR3 protein: CASSYSDRANVLTF

D gene: NA
V gene: TRBV9
clone size: NA
J gene: TRBJ2-6
CDR3 DNA: TGTGCCAGCAGCGTAGATACGGCAGGGTTTGGGGCCAACGTCCTGACTTTC
CDR3 protein: CASSVDTAGFGANVLTF

D gene: NA
V gene: TRBV19
clone size: NA
J gene: TRBJ2-2
CDR3 DNA: TGTGCCAGTAGTAGGGGGGTGACTACCGGGGAGCTGTTTTTT
CDR3 protein: CASSRGVTTGELFF

D gene: NA
V gene: TRBV7-2
clone size: NA
J gene: TRBJ1-5
CDR3 DNA: TGTGCCAGCAGCCTTCAGGGACAAGGGGTTAATCAGCCCCAGCATTTT
CDR3 protein: CASSLQGQGVNQPQHF

D gene: TRBD1
V gene: TRBV7-9
clone size: NA
J gene: TRBJ2-5
CDR3 DNA: TGTGCCAGCAGCTTAGGGGACAGGGGGTTGTACCAAGAGACCCAGTACTTC
CDR3 protein: CASSLGDRGLYQETQYF

D gene: NA
V gene: TRBV11-3
clone size: NA
J gene: TRBJ2-7
CDR3 DNA: TGTGCCAGCAGCTTATCAAGGAGCTCCTACGAGCAGTACTTC
CDR3 protein: CASSLSRSSYEQYF

D gene: TRBD1
V gene: TRBV4-1
clone size: once
J gene: TRBJ1-5
CDR3 DNA: TGCGCCAGCAGCCAGAGACAGGGGGCAAGCAATCAGCCCCAGCATTTT
CDR3 protein: CASSQRQGASNQPQHF

D gene: NA
V gene: TRBV6-5
clone size: NA
J gene: TRBJ2-7
CDR3 DNA: TGTGCCAGCAGCCGGTTATCAGGGGAACCCTACGAGCAGTACTTC
CDR3 protein: CASSRLSGEPYEQYF

D gene: TRBD2
V gene: TRBV4-2
clone size: NA
J gene: TRBJ2-7
CDR3 DNA: TGTGCCAGCACCAAAGGGACTAGCGGTCCCTACGAGCAGTACTTC
CDR3 protein: CASTKGTSGPYEQYF

D gene: NA
V gene: TRBV4-1
clone size: NA
J gene: TRBJ2-1
CDR3 DNA: TGCGCCAGCACGGATAGCGGTCCCTACAATGAGCAGTTCTTC
CDR3 protein: CASTDSGPYNEQFF

D gene: TRBD1
V gene: TRBV29-1
clone size: NA
J gene: TRBJ1-4
CDR3 DNA: TGCAGCGCCTGGGACAGACATAGTGAAAAACTGTTTTTT
CDR3 protein: CSAWDRHSEKLFF

D gene: NA
V gene: TRBV27
clone size: NA
J gene: TRBJ1-2
CDR3 DNA: TGTGCCAGCAGTTTATTTTCTGTCTCGTCCCAACTACCCTATGGCTACACCTTC
CDR3 protein: CASSLFSVSSQLPYGYTF

D gene: TRBD1
V gene: TRBV29-1
clone size: NA
J gene: TRBJ2-7
CDR3 DNA: TGCAGCGCGAACCTCCGGGACAGGGGCTACGAGCAGTACTTC
CDR3 protein: CSANLRDRGYEQYF

D gene: NA
V gene: TRBV28
clone size: NA
J gene: TRBJ2-5
CDR3 DNA: TGTGCCAGCAGTTCCCCCATGGACAGTCAAGAGACCCAGTACTTC
CDR3 protein: CASSSPMDSQETQYF

D gene: TRBD1
V gene: TRBV6-5
clone size: NA
J gene: TRBJ2-1
CDR3 DNA: TGTGCCAGCAGTTACTTATCGGGACAGGGCTACAATGAGCAGTTCTTC
CDR3 protein: CASSYLSGQGYNEQFF

D gene: NA
V gene: TRBV5-6
clone size: NA
J gene: TRBJ1-5
CDR3 DNA: TGTGCCAGCAGCTTGGTTTCGGGGGACCAGCCCCAGCATTTT
CDR3 protein: CASSLVSGDQPQHF

D gene: TRBD2
V gene: TRBV7-8
clone size: NA
J gene: TRBJ2-1
CDR3 DNA: TGTGCCAGCAGCTTGGCCGGGGGGGGACTAGCGGTCGGCAATGAGCAGTTCTTC
CDR3 protein: CASSLAGGGLAVGNEQFF

D gene: NA
V gene: TRBV5-6
clone size: NA
J gene: TRBJ2-1
CDR3 DNA: TGTGCCAGCAGCTTGGCAAAAACTCAGTTCTTC
CDR3 protein: CASSLAKTQFF

D gene: NA
V gene: TRBV7-2
clone size: NA
J gene: TRBJ2-5
CDR3 DNA: TGTGCCAGCAGCCCAGAGACAGAGATGTACCAAGAGACCCAGTACTTC
CDR3 protein: CASSPETEMYQETQYF

D gene: NA
V gene: TRBV7-2
clone size: NA
J gene: TRBJ2-7
CDR3 DNA: TGTGCCAGCAGCTCAGATCGTTTCCACGAGCAGTACTTC
CDR3 protein: CASSSDRFHEQYF

D gene: TRBD2
V gene: TRBV7-2
clone size: NA
J gene: TRBJ2-1
CDR3 DNA: TGTGCCAGCAGCTTGCTCCCCGGGACTAGCGGGAGCAATGAGCAGTTCTTC
CDR3 protein: CASSLLPGTSGSNEQFF

D gene: NA
V gene: TRBV10-3
clone size: NA
J gene: TRBJ1-4
CDR3 DNA: TGTGCCATCAGTGAGAGAGATGAAAAACTGTTTTTT
CDR3 protein: CAISERDEKLFF

D gene: NA
V gene: TRBV5-1
clone size: NA
J gene: TRBJ2-3
CDR3 DNA: TGCGCCAGCAGCTTGGAGACTAGAAGGGGTTTGGGAGATACGCAGTATTTT
CDR3 protein: CASSLETRRGLGDTQYF

D gene: NA
V gene: TRBV10-3
clone size: NA
J gene: TRBJ2-5
CDR3 DNA: TGTGCCTCTGGGGGGGAGACCCAGTACTTC
CDR3 protein: CASGGETQYF

D gene: NA
V gene: TRBV2
clone size: NA
J gene: TRBJ2-6
CDR3 DNA: TGTGCCAGCAGTGATGAATCGGTACTAGCTACTGGGGCCAACGTCCTGACTTTC
CDR3 protein: CASSDESVLATGANVLTF

D gene: NA
V gene: TRBV2
clone size: NA
J gene: TRBJ2-1
CDR3 DNA: TGTGCCAGCAGTGAAATGGCGGTTGAGCTCAATGAGCAGTTCTTC
CDR3 protein: CASSEMAVELNEQFF

D gene: TRBD2
V gene: TRBV27
clone size: NA
J gene: TRBJ2-1
CDR3 DNA: TGTGCCAGCAGTGTTAGCGGGAGGGCCGCTGAGCAGTTCTTC
CDR3 protein: CASSVSGRAAEQFF

D gene: TRBD2
V gene: TRBV4-1
clone size: once
J gene: TRBJ2-7
CDR3 DNA: TGCGCCAGCAGCCAAGTAGGAAGGAGAGCGGGAATGGAAAAGCAGTACTTC
CDR3 protein: CASSQVGRRAGMEKQYF

D gene: NA
V gene: TRBV6-1
clone size: NA
J gene: TRBJ2-3
CDR3 DNA: TGTGCCAGCAGTGTATTAACCCAGGGCACAGATACGCAGTATTTT
CDR3 protein: CASSVLTQGTDTQYF

D gene: TRBD1
V gene: TRBV27
clone size: NA
J gene: TRBJ2-5
CDR3 DNA: TGTGCCAGCAGTTTATACGGGGACAGGGAGCTCCAAGAGACCCAGTACTTC
CDR3 protein: CASSLYGDRELQETQYF

D gene: TRBD1
V gene: TRBV5-1
clone size: NA
J gene: TRBJ1-4
CDR3 DNA: TGCGCCAGCAGCTTAGGGACAGAGAATGAAAAACTGTTTTTT
CDR3 protein: CASSLGTENEKLFF

D gene: TRBD1
V gene: TRBV9
clone size: NA
J gene: TRBJ2-7
CDR3 DNA: TGTGCCAGCAGCGCGGACAGGGAACGACACGAGCAGTACTTC
CDR3 protein: CASSADRERHEQYF

D gene: NA
V gene: TRBV25-1
clone size: NA
J gene: TRBJ1-3
CDR3 DNA: TGTGCCAGCAGTTTCAGGGAATCTGGAAACACCATATATTTT
CDR3 protein: CASSFRESGNTIYF

D gene: TRBD1
V gene: TRBV15
clone size: NA
J gene: TRBJ2-7
CDR3 DNA: TGTGCCACCAGCCTAGGGGACAGCTACGAGCAGTACTTC
CDR3 protein: CATSLGDSYEQYF

D gene: NA
V gene: TRBV11-3
clone size: NA
J gene: TRBJ2-7
CDR3 DNA: TGTGCCAGCAGCCGTAGCTCCTACGAGCAGTACTTC
CDR3 protein: CASSRSSYEQYF

D gene: NA
V gene: TRBV4-1
clone size: NA
J gene: TRBJ2-1
CDR3 DNA: TGCGCCAGCAGCCAAGAACCCGGACTTCCCGGTGAGCAGTTCTTC
CDR3 protein: CASSQEPGLPGEQFF

D gene: NA
V gene: TRBV7-8
clone size: NA
J gene: TRBJ1-2
CDR3 DNA: TGTGCCAGCAGCTTAGGGGCCAGAAACTATGGCTACACCTTC
CDR3 protein: CASSLGARNYGYTF

D gene: TRBD2
V gene: TRBV9
clone size: once
J gene: TRBJ2-1
CDR3 DNA: TGTGCCAGCAGCGTAGTCGGGCGGGAGAGCTACAATGAGCAGTTCTTC
CDR3 protein: CASSVVGRESYNEQFF

D gene: NA
V gene: TRBV19
clone size: NA
J gene: TRBJ2-5
CDR3 DNA: TGTGCCAGTAGTACTACAGGGTTAGGAACCCAGTACTTC
CDR3 protein: CASSTTGLGTQYF

D gene: TRBD1
V gene: TRBV4-1
clone size: NA
J gene: TRBJ2-5
CDR3 DNA: TGCGCCAGCAGCGCTAGACAGGGGGTCCAAGAGACCCAGTACTTC
CDR3 protein: CASSARQGVQETQYF